The clone carrying this T cell receptor beta chain was detected once. Antigen unknown. Sequencing was performed with immunoSEQ multiplex PCR; in TCRdb, only in-frame clones are kept and a portion is missing. In the table there are under 110,000 clones, about nine tenths of which are singletons. The data are from a study of OX40 agonist ivuxolimab in advanced cancers. Patients who had autoimmune disease history or got systemic immunosuppression were left out. V trimming: 0 bases; J trimming: 14 bases; junction bases outside the gene matches: 6. The CDR3 is 12 amino acids. Germline V gene sequence: CDR1 SGHRS, CDR2 YFSETQ. Overall study results and limits: Doses of 0.1 to 3.0 mg/kg were accompanied by clonal expansion of CD4+ and CD8+ blood T cells by week 6. Also present in some nonresponders was a low level of normalized T-cell clonal expansion.

The receptor was derived from an adult with an advanced solid tumor such as melanoma, head and neck, liver or kidney cancer. The specimen comprised CD4+ or CD8+ T cells sorted from blood, sampled in a trial of the OX40 agonist ivuxolimab. The chain joins TRBV5-1 to TRBJ1-2, with 8 bases aligning to TRBD1. The CDR3 region is CASSLGQGRETF. The CDR3 DNA is TGCGCCAGCAGCTTGGGACAGGGGCGGGAGACCTTC.